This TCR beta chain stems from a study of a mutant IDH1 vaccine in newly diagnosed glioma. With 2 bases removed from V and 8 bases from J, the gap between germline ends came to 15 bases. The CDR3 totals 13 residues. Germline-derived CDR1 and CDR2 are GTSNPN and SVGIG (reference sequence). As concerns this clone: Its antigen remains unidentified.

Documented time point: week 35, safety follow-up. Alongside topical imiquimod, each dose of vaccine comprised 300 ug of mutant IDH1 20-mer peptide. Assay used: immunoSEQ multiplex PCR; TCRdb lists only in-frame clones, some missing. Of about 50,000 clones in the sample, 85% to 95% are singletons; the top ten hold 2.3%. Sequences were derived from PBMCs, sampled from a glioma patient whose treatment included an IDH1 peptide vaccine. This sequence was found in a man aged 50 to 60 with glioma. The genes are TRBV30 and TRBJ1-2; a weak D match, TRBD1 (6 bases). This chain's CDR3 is CAWSPQGIRGYTF. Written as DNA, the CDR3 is TGTGCCTGGAGTCCACAGGGAATCCGGGGCTACACCTTC.